Below, 26 T cell receptor beta chains from the same sample are listed, as sequenced in a study of T-cell memory formation after mild COVID-19. TCRdb reprocessed the 5' RACE reads via MiXCR and lists one record per CDR3 protein. In the table there are around 370,000 distinct CDR3 sequences, under 25% of which are singletons. The sequenced sample was PBMCs or a T cell subset sorted from them (not recorded which). Every receptor here comes from an adult woman who had mild COVID-19 (a few samples of this study predate the infection). Cell type and time point are not known.

V and J are TRBV4-3 and TRBJ2-5; a possible D gene is TRBD2 (6 bases). Trimming removed 0 bases at V and 5 bases at J, with 16 bases between. CDR3 length equals 16 residues. The germline gives CDR1 LGHNA, CDR2 YSLEER. CDR3 nucleotides: TGCGCCAGCAGCCAAGATCCCGGACCCCGGGGGGAGACCCAGTACTTC. It is translated as CASSQDPGPRGETQYF.

This clonotype was counted between two and nine times. This rearrangement joins TRBV4-2 to TRBJ2-1, with 9 bases lining up with TRBD2. The CDR3 spans 14 residues. CDR1 LGHNA and CDR2 YNFKEQ come from the germline V gene. V lost 6 bases, J lost 10 bases, and 10 bases stayed unmatched. The chain's CDR3 is CASRSAGGPREQFF. The CDR3 bases are TGTGCCAGCAGGTCCGCGGGGGGGCCTAGAGAGCAGTTCTTC.

There are many counts of this clonotype. The rearrangement links TRBV19 to TRBJ1-2; D perhaps matches TRBD1 (5 bases). Trimming took off 2 bases at V and 8 bases at J, with 24 bases between the two ends. CDR1 and CDR2 from the germline V gene are LNHDA and SQIVND (reference sequence). The CDR3 is 17 amino acids. The CDR3 loop reads CASSIPLVGTSRRGYTF. DNA of the CDR3: TGTGCCAGTAGTATACCCCTCGTAGGGACCTCCAGGAGGGGCTACACCTTC.

The chain couples TRBV5-6 to TRBJ2-7; D is perhaps TRBD2 (6 bases). Trimming shortened V by 0 bases and J by 4 bases, and 14 bases separated the two germline ends. This CDR3 contains 15 residues. Germline V CDR1 and CDR2: SGHDT, YYEEEE. In DNA, the CDR3 is TGTGCCAGCAGCTTGGCCGGGAGACACGGATACGAGCAGTACTTC. As protein: CASSLAGRHGYEQYF.

V gene TRBV20-1 combines with J gene TRBJ2-1, with TRBD2 matching over 10 bases. The V segment lost 2 bases and the J segment 8 bases; nucleotides outside the gene matches: 15. CDR1 and CDR2 from the germline V gene are DFQATT and SNEGSKA (reference sequence). CDR3 length equals 17 residues. The CDR3 DNA sequence: TGCAGTGCTAGATCCTATAGCGGGGGGCGAAAAGGGGATGAGCAGTTCTTC. Amino acid sequence: CSARSYSGGRKGDEQFF.

This clonotype occurred a few times. The chain recombines TRBV7-9 with TRBJ1-1; maybe TRBD1 (6 bases). The CDR3 consists of 15 residues. Germline V gives CDR1 SEHNR, CDR2 FQNEAQ (reference sequence). Trimming left V 1 base short and J 4 bases short, with 13 bases between. The CDR3 is CASSLVSGGVTEAFF. The CDR3 nucleotides read TGTGCCAGCAGCTTAGTATCCGGGGGCGTCACTGAAGCTTTCTTT.

V gene TRBV28 combines with J gene TRBJ2-1; 10 bases map to TRBD1. CDR3 length: 16 amino acids. Per germline, CDR1 MDHEN and CDR2 SYDVKM. V dropped 7 bases and J dropped 9; count of bases not matched to a gene: 15. The CDR3 DNA reads TGTGCCAGCACCACCGTGTGGGACAGGGGAACGGTTGAGCAGTTCTTC. Its translation: CASTTVWDRGTVEQFF.

The genes are TRBV3-1 and TRBJ2-1, with TRBD1 matching over 9 bases. V was clipped by 4 bases and J by 3 bases; unmatched bases: 13. The CDR3 totals 18 residues. Germline V gene sequence: CDR1 LGHDT, CDR2 YNNKEL (reference sequence). The CDR3 loop is CASSPRPTGGVYYNEQFF. As DNA, the CDR3 is TGTGCCAGCAGCCCGCGACCAACAGGGGGCGTTTACTACAATGAGCAGTTCTTC.

The chain has TRBV11-2 and TRBJ2-7, with 8 bases matching TRBD1. CDR3 length equals 14 residues. The V segment lost 4 bases and the J segment 3 bases; nucleotides outside the gene matches: 5. Germline-derived CDR1 and CDR2 are SGHAT and FQNNGV. The CDR3 region has the DNA TGTGCCAGCAGCTACGGGACAGGCCACTACGAGCAGTACTTC. This translates into CASSYGTGHYEQYF.

This rearrangement joins TRBV7-8 to TRBJ2-5; 9 nucleotides match TRBD2. J was trimmed by 6 bases and V by 0 bases; bases with no gene match: 14. The CDR3 runs 18 residues. Germline-derived CDR1 and CDR2 are SGHVS and FQNEAQ. The CDR3 DNA sequence: TGTGCCAGCAGCTTAGCGCGTGGAAGCGGGGGGCCTTTGAAGACCCAGTACTTC. As protein: CASSLARGSGGPLKTQYF.

The chain combines TRBV4-1 with TRBJ2-7; 7 positions agree with TRBD1. The CDR3 is 16 amino acids. Germline CDR1 MGHRA, CDR2 YSYEKL. V was clipped by 3 bases and J by 1 base; unmatched bases: 9. The CDR3 reads CASSHESGTASYEQYF. Here the CDR3 DNA reads TGCGCCAGCAGCCACGAATCCGGGACAGCATCCTACGAGCAGTACTTC.

A few counts support this clonotype. The rearrangement joins TRBV5-4 to TRBJ2-7; TRBD2 might be the D (5 bases). Trimming shortened V by 0 bases and J by 5 bases, and 15 bases separated the two germline ends. This CDR3 spans 15 amino acids. The germline gives CDR1 SGHNT, CDR2 YYREEE (reference sequence). The CDR3 nucleotides are TGTGCCAGCAGCTTGGGGGTCGGTAGCGAGAACGAGCAGTACTTC. Protein sequence: CASSLGVGSENEQYF.

This clonotype was found a few times. The V and J genes are TRBV6-5 and TRBJ2-7, with 12 bases lining up with TRBD2. With V trimmed by 7 bases and J by 7 bases, 11 bases remained unmatched. Germline lookup yields CDR1 MNHEY and CDR2 SVGAGI. This CDR3 is 15 amino acids long. Here the CDR3 DNA reads TGTGCCAGCATAAGATCTAGCGGGAGGGCCGGAGAGCAGTACTTC. This codes for CASIRSSGRAGEQYF.

The chain uses TRBV5-6 and TRBJ2-7; D unresolved. This CDR3 region has 14 residues. Trimming removed 4 bases from V and 3 bases from J, with 14 bases in between. Germline CDR1 and CDR2: SGHDT and YYEEEE. The DNA for the CDR3 is TGTGCCAGCAGCCTTGGGGTTAGCCACTACGAGCAGTACTTC. Its translation: CASSLGVSHYEQYF.

This clonotype was found a few times. The chain employs TRBV20-1 and TRBJ1-3; D unclear. CDR3 length: 13 residues. Germline V gene data show CDR1 as DFQATT and CDR2 as SNEGSKA (reference sequence). The ends were cut back, 5 bases at V and 4 bases at J, with 12 bases in the middle. The CDR3 bases are TGCAGTGCTGGACGGGGTACGGGAAACACCATATATTTT. Residues: CSAGRGTGNTIYF.

This clonotype was counted only a few times. The chain has TRBV2 and TRBJ2-7; D is possibly TRBD2 (6 bases). The CDR3 consists of 14 residues. Trimming shortened V by 1 base and J by 5 bases, and 12 bases separated the two germline ends. Germline V gene lookup returns CDR1 SNHLY and CDR2 FYNNEI. DNA of the CDR3: TGTGCCAGCAGTGAAGTATTCGGGAGTAACGAGCAGTACTTC. Amino acids: CASSEVFGSNEQYF.

The rearrangement uses TRBV6-2 or TRBV6-3 and TRBJ2-7, with TRBD1 as a possible D gene (5 bases). The CDR3 runs to 14 residues. Germline assignment: CDR1 MNHEY and CDR2 SVGEGT. With 2 bases removed from V and 0 bases from J, the gap between germline ends came to 8 bases. The CDR3 DNA sequence: TGTGCCAGCAGTTACGACAGTTACTCCTACGAGCAGTACTTC. Translated: CASSYDSYSYEQYF.

CDR3 residues: CASSLRLGQGDNEQFF. DNA for the CDR3: TGTGCCAGCAGCTTAAGATTGGGACAGGGAGACAATGAGCAGTTCTTC. The rearrangement uses TRBV7-3 and TRBJ2-1; 9 bases fit TRBD1. The CDR3 spans 16 residues. Germline V CDR1 and CDR2: SGHTA, FQGTGA. V shed 1 base and J 5 bases; nucleotides not matched to a gene: 6.

The chain joins TRBV7-2 to TRBJ1-4; 7 bases are shared with TRBD1. This CDR3 comprises 17 residues. Germline V gene data show CDR1 as SGHTA and CDR2 as FQGNSA. Unmatched junction bases numbered 9, after V lost 5 bases and J lost 0 bases. The CDR3 spells CASSPRDSLSTNEKLFF. CDR3 in DNA: TGTGCCAGCAGCCCCAGGGACAGCCTTTCAACTAATGAAAAACTGTTTTTT.

This clonotype was recorded a few times. The rearrangement joins TRBV29-1 to TRBJ2-3; possible D gene TRBD1, 6 bases. Looked up from germline, CDR1 is SQVTM and CDR2 is ANQGSEA. V gave up 3 bases and J gave up 2 bases, with 12 bases separating them. The length of the CDR3 is 14 residues. The CDR3 nucleotides are TGCAGCGTTGATGGGGGCGGGTACACAGATACGCAGTATTTT. Translation: CSVDGGGYTDTQYF.

This clonotype was counted a few times. This rearrangement joins TRBV24-1 to TRBJ2-5; D is unresolved. Trimming removed 3 bases at V and 1 base at J, with 5 bases between. Germline CDR1 KGHDR, CDR2 SFDVKD. CDR3 size: 13 residues. DNA for the CDR3: TGTGCCACCAGTGATGTGCGCCAAGAGACCCAGTACTTC. It translates to CATSDVRQETQYF.

V is TRBV24-1 and J is TRBJ2-3; 11 nucleotides line up with TRBD1. V dropped 2 bases and J dropped 2; count of bases not matched to a gene: 8. Germline CDR1 KGHDR, CDR2 SFDVKD. The CDR3 extends over 18 amino acids. The CDR3 spells CATSDSDRGLSVTDTQYF. The CDR3 DNA reads TGTGCCACCAGTGATTCGGACAGGGGGCTCTCGGTCACAGATACGCAGTATTTT.

The rearrangement links TRBV12-3 or TRBV12-4 to TRBJ2-3; a possible D gene is TRBD1 (5 bases). The CDR3 sequence is 13 residues long. Trimming shortened V by 8 bases and J by 7 bases, and 16 bases separated the two germline ends. CDR3 sequence: CASLQETMYTQYF. DNA of the CDR3: TGTGCCAGCCTACAGGAGACAATGTATACGCAGTATTTT.

This clonotype has only a few counts. This rearrangement joins TRBV5-6 to TRBJ1-2; D is possibly TRBD1 (5 bases). CDR3 length: 15 amino acids. Deletions cut 0 bases from V and 4 bases from J, with 13 bases between. CDR1 SGHDT and CDR2 YYEEEE come from the germline V gene. The CDR3 region is CASSLGQNGVYGYTF. The DNA for the CDR3 is TGTGCCAGCAGCTTGGGACAGAACGGGGTCTATGGCTACACCTTC.

Only a few counts were recorded for this clonotype. The rearrangement joins TRBV2 to TRBJ2-1; 8 bases are shared with TRBD2. The CDR3 spans 16 residues. V was pared by 5 bases and J by 5 bases, with 11 bases of the junction left unmatched. Germline V CDR1 and CDR2: SNHLY, FYNNEI. CDR3 in amino acids: CASSKTSVKPHNEQFF. CDR3 nucleotide sequence: TGTGCCAGCAGTAAGACTAGCGTCAAACCGCACAATGAGCAGTTCTTC.

This clonotype turned up a few times. The chain employs TRBV9 and TRBJ1-2; tentatively, D is TRBD1 (5 bases). Germline V lookup: CDR1 SGDLS, CDR2 YYNGEE. CDR3 length: 12 residues. Deletions cut 7 bases from V and 4 bases from J, with 11 bases between. CDR3 residues: CASEGVGYGYTF. CDR3 nucleotide sequence: TGTGCCAGCGAAGGGGTGGGCTATGGCTACACCTTC.